These 21 T cell receptor beta chains were all obtained from the same sample, sequenced in a study of Siglec-9 on CD8 T cells in melanoma. Assay used: immunoSEQ multiplex PCR; TCRdb lists only in-frame clones, some missing. In the table there are about 36,000 clones, about 86% of which are singletons. Sequenced material: Siglec-9- CD8+ T cells sorted from blood. These receptors were obtained from a human donor in good health.

The chain combines TRBV16 with TRBJ1-5; 8 bases are shared with TRBD1. CDR1 is KGHSY and CDR2 is FQNENV in the germline V gene. The J segment lost 6 bases and the V segment lost 3 bases, leaving 4 bases of the junction unmatched. CDR3 length: 14 residues. The CDR3 spells CASSQRQGFQPQHF. The CDR3, as DNA: TGTGCCAGCAGCCAGCGACAGGGGTTTCAGCCCCAGCATTTT.

V usage is TRBV5-1 and J usage is TRBJ2-1; 11 bases align to TRBD2. The CDR3 is 16 residues long. Germline CDR1 is SGHRS and CDR2 is YFSETQ. The trim removed 4 bases at V and 1 base at J, leaving 4 bases unmatched. The CDR3 loop is CASSASGGLSYNEQFF. The DNA for the CDR3 is TGCGCCAGCAGCGCTAGCGGGGGGCTGTCCTACAATGAGCAGTTCTTC. Variable domain in full (rest from reference TRBV5-1 and TRBJ2-1): KAGVTQTPRYLIKTRGQQVTLSCSPISGHRSVSWYQQTPGQGLQFLFEYFSETQRNKGNFPGRFSGRQFSNSRSEMNVSTLELGDSALYLCASSASGGLSYNEQFFGPGTRLTVL.

The CDR3 is CASSFSGGSGELFF. The CDR3 bases are TGTGCCAGCAGCTTCAGCGGGGGAAGCGGGGAGCTGTTTTTT. The chain employs TRBV11-2 and TRBJ2-2; 8 bases are shared with TRBD2. This CDR3 spans 14 amino acids. Germline lookup yields CDR1 SGHAT and CDR2 FQNNGV. V lost 3 bases to trimming and J lost 7 bases; unmatched junction nucleotides: 4.

The chain recombines TRBV7-6 with TRBJ2-7; TRBD1 matches 9 bases. The V segment lost 5 bases and the J segment 3 bases; nucleotides outside the gene matches: 5. This CDR3 spans 14 amino acids. CDR1 SGHVS and CDR2 FNYEAQ come from the germline V gene. In nucleotides, the CDR3 is TGTGCCAGCAGCGCGGACAGGGGAAGCTACGAGCAGTACTTC. Residues: CASSADRGSYEQYF.

This chain connects TRBV4-1 to TRBJ2-2; 10 bases agree with TRBD1. Looked up from germline, CDR1 is MGHRA and CDR2 is YSYEKL. Trimming at V came to 4 bases and at J to 4 bases, leaving 3 bases not matched to a gene. The CDR3 has 15 residues. CDR3 amino acids: CASSPRTGGTGELFF. The CDR3 coding sequence is TGCGCCAGCAGCCCCCGGACAGGGGGCACCGGGGAGCTGTTTTTT.

The V call is TRBV4-1, the J call TRBJ2-7; TRBD2 agrees at 11 bases. The germline CDR1 and CDR2 sequences are MGHRA and YSYEKL. The CDR3 loop spans 15 amino acids. V shed 3 bases and J 0 bases; nucleotides not matched to a gene: 1. The DNA for the CDR3 is TGCGCCAGCAGCCAGACTAGCGGGACCTCCTACGAGCAGTACTTC. Protein product: CASSQTSGTSYEQYF.

The CDR3 DNA reads TGTGCCACCAGTGACGACAGTAGCAATCAGCCCCAGCATTTT. Amino acid sequence: CATSDDSSNQPQHF. The chain recombines TRBV15 with TRBJ1-5; perhaps TRBD1 as D (5 bases). The CDR3 totals 14 residues. V was trimmed by 6 bases and J by 0 bases, leaving 9 bases between them. The germline V gene has CDR1 LNHNV and CDR2 YYDKDF (reference sequence).

This clone was counted between two and nine times. The CDR3 coding sequence is TGTGCCAGTAGTATTCTGGGACAGTCCATAAACGAGCAGTACTTC. Protein sequence: CASSILGQSINEQYF. This chain links TRBV19 with TRBJ2-7, with 7 bases that match TRBD1. The CDR3 spans 15 residues. Per germline, CDR1 LNHDA and CDR2 SQIVND (reference sequence). V lost 3 bases, J lost 5 bases, and 10 bases stayed unmatched.

The gene calls are TRBV15 and TRBJ2-3, with 7 bases fitting TRBD2. Germline assignment: CDR1 LNHNV and CDR2 YYDKDF (reference sequence). CDR3 size: 13 residues. V lost 8 bases and J lost 0; bases outside the gene matches: 2. CDR3 region: CATEAGSTDTQYF. The CDR3 DNA follows: TGTGCCACCGAAGCGGGAAGCACAGATACGCAGTATTTT.

The chain combines TRBV2 with TRBJ2-2; 10 nucleotides line up with TRBD2. V dropped 2 bases and J dropped 1; count of bases not matched to a gene: 1. Germline CDR1 reads SNHLY; CDR2 reads FYNNEI. There are 16 residues in the CDR3. In nucleotides, the CDR3 is TGTGCCAGCAGTGAAAGGACTAGCGGGAACACCGGGGAGCTGTTTTTT. Its protein is CASSERTSGNTGELFF.

The chain recombines TRBV21-1 with TRBJ1-5. TRBV21-1 is noted as a pseudogene. CDR3 length equals 20 residues. The CDR3 sequence is CASSKGPGVPSRQKNQPQHF. In nucleotides, the CDR3 is TGTGCCAGCAGCAAAGGTCCCGGGGTCCCCTCGAGACAGAAAAATCAGCCCCAGCATTTT.

The rearrangement links TRBV14 to TRBJ2-1; 10 nucleotides agree with TRBD2. Trimming cost V 4 bases and J 7 bases; bases outside gene matches: 19. CDR3 length: 19 amino acids. Germline CDR1 SGHDN, CDR2 FVKESK. The CDR3 spells CASSPLWIIAGGVENEQFF. CDR3 nucleotide sequence: TGTGCCAGCAGCCCCCTTTGGATAATAGCGGGAGGAGTTGAGAATGAGCAGTTCTTC.

The J gene is TRBJ1-2, the V gene TRBV7-9; D ambiguous. The CDR3 sequence is 14 residues long. The germline CDR1 and CDR2 sequences are SEHNR and FQNEAQ (reference sequence). V lost 5 bases and J lost 1, with 11 bases in between. This CDR3 is CASSPIDFNYGYTF. The CDR3 nucleotides read TGTGCCAGCAGCCCCATTGACTTTAACTATGGCTACACCTTC.

This chain links TRBV9 with TRBJ2-7; 9 positions match TRBD2. The ends lost 0 bases at V and 2 bases at J; junction bases unmatched: 3. Germline CDR1 and CDR2: SGDLS and YYNGEE. CDR3 size: 15 residues. CDR3 in DNA: TGTGCCAGCAGCGTAGAAGGCGGGAGGGCCTACGAGCAGTACTTC. This translates into CASSVEGGRAYEQYF.

The CDR3 is CASSDYGSYEQYF. CDR3 bases: TGTGCCAGCAGTGACTACGGCTCCTACGAGCAGTACTTC. The chain uses TRBV6-1 and TRBJ2-7; unclear D gene. The CDR3 is 13 residues long. CDR1 MNHNS and CDR2 SASEGT come from the germline V gene. The germline V and J ends were trimmed by 3 bases and 0 bases, with 6 bases remaining between them.

The chain couples TRBV7-9 to TRBJ2-1, with 11 positions matching TRBD2. The V gene's germline CDR1 is SEHNR and CDR2 FQNEAQ (reference sequence). The CDR3 consists of 15 residues. V lost 4 bases to trimming and J lost 4 bases; unmatched junction nucleotides: 3. The CDR3 nucleotides are TGTGCCAGCAGCTCCGGGACTAGCGGTTACAATGAGCAGTTCTTC. This codes for CASSSGTSGYNEQFF.

V usage is TRBV7-9 and J usage is TRBJ2-7, with unresolved D. The V end lost 5 bases, the J end lost 2 bases, and 4 bases lay between the germline ends. From germline, CDR1 is SEHNR and CDR2 FQNEAQ (reference sequence). The CDR3 is 11 amino acids. CDR3 coding DNA: TGTGCCAGCAGCGGCACCTACGAGCAGTACTTC. This encodes CASSGTYEQYF.

The CDR3 reads CASSQEKGMGTGELFF. The CDR3 nucleotides are TGTGCCAGCAGCCAAGAAAAGGGGATGGGAACCGGGGAGCTGTTTTTT. The chain combines TRBV4-2 with TRBJ2-2; tentative D call: TRBD1 (5 bases). Germline loops: CDR1 LGHNA, CDR2 YNFKEQ. The CDR3 length is 16 residues. V was cut by 0 bases and J by 5 bases, with 13 bases left in between.

The rearrangement links TRBV10-1 to TRBJ2-3; D might be TRBD2 (6 bases). CDR1 WNHNN and CDR2 SYGVQD come from the germline V gene (reference sequence). The CDR3 covers 15 residues. Trimming left V 0 bases short and J 4 bases short, with 11 bases between. The CDR3 sequence: CASSESLGRPDTQYF. The CDR3 DNA follows: TGCGCCAGCAGTGAGTCATTGGGGAGGCCAGATACGCAGTATTTT.

This clone was counted between two and nine times. This chain joins TRBV7-9 and TRBJ1-2; 10 positions match TRBD1. With V trimmed by 5 bases and J by 2 bases, 5 bases remained unmatched. In germline, CDR1 is SEHNR, CDR2 FQNEAQ (reference sequence). The CDR3 runs 15 residues. The CDR3 nucleotides read TGTGCCAGCAGCCCCCCGGGACAGGGGAACTATGGCTACACCTTC. Amino acids: CASSPPGQGNYGYTF.

This chain uses TRBV6-1 with TRBJ2-1, with 10 bases identical to TRBD1. The CDR3 consists of 15 residues. Germline V CDR1 and CDR2: MNHNS, SASEGT. V shed 2 bases and J 5 bases; nucleotides not matched to a gene: 3. CDR3 sequence reads: CASSEPGQGNNEQFF. The CDR3 DNA follows: TGTGCCAGCAGTGAACCGGGACAGGGGAACAATGAGCAGTTCTTC.